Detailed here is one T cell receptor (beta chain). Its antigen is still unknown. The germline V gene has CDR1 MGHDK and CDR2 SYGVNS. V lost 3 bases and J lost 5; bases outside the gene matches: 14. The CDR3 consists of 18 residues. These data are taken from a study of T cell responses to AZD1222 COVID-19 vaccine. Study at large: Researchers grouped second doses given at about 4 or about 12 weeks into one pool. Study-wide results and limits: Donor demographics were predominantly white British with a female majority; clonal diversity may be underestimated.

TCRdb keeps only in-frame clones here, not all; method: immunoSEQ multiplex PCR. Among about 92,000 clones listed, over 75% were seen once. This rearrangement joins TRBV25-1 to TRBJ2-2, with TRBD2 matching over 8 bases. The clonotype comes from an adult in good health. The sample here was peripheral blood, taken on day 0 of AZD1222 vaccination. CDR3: CASSDLGEREFNTGELFF. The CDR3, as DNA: TGTGCCAGCAGTGACCTGGGAGAGCGGGAGTTTAATACCGGGGAGCTGTTTTTT.